A single sample is the source of the 5 T cell receptor beta chains below, sequenced in a study of tumor-infiltrating lymphocytes in oesophageal squamous cell carcinoma. TCRdb passed the PCR reads through MiXCR, listing each CDR3 protein once. This table holds just over 15,000 distinct CDR3 sequences, approximately 50% found once. The sequencing input was esophageal tumor tissue. These receptors all come from a male donor with esophageal squamous cell carcinoma.

This sequence joins TRBV28 and TRBJ1-1, with unresolved D. Trimming took 1 base from V and 0 from J, leaving 9 bases between them. This CDR3 has 15 amino acids. Germline V gene sequence: CDR1 MDHEN, CDR2 SYDVKM. The CDR3 DNA reads as TGTGCCAGCAGTTTATCCGGGAACATGAACACTGAAGCTTTCTTT. This gives the protein CASSLSGNMNTEAFF.

Concerning this clonotype: A much larger clone differs from this one at a single base, so this may be a read error. The chain couples TRBV12-3 or TRBV12-4 to TRBJ2-1; D possibly corresponds to TRBD1 (8 bases). There are 14 residues in the CDR3. Trimming took 4 bases from V and 10 from J, leaving 17 bases between them. CDR3 loop: CASSSSTGDYEQFF. The DNA of the CDR3 is TGTGCCAGCAGTTCCTCGACAGGGGACTACGAGCAGTTCTTC.

Details on this clonotype: No conserved phenylalanine or tryptophan ends this CDR3, so it is likely a read error. The DNA is omitted, as the CDR3 cannot be located on it reliably, and the CDR3 follows TCRdb's listing. CDR3 sequence reads: CASGLPYEQYFGN. The chain has TRBV27 and TRBJ2-5. The CDR3 is 13 residues long, ends included. Germline loops: CDR1 MNHEY, CDR2 SMNVEV (reference sequence).

Only a few counts were recorded for this clonotype. The chain is built from TRBV9 and TRBJ1-4; unclear D gene. V lost 0 bases to trimming and J lost 8 bases, with 5 bases between them. This CDR3 comprises 12 residues. Germline lookup yields CDR1 SGDLS and CDR2 YYNGEE. Written as DNA, the CDR3 is TGTGCCAGCAGCGTAGAGGGCGAAAAACTGTTTTTT. Protein: CASSVEGEKLFF. Variable domain in full (rest from reference TRBV9 and TRBJ1-4): DSGVTQTPKHLITATGQRVTLRCSPRSGDLSVYWYQQSLDQGLQFLIQYYNGEERAKGNILERFSAQQFPDLHSELNLSSLELGDSALYFCASSVEGEKLFFGSGTQLSVL.

Judged by abundance, this clonotype is medium-sized. This rearrangement joins TRBV24-1 to TRBJ1-1; D may be TRBD1 (5 bases). CDR3 size: 17 residues. Trimming removed 7 bases at V and 4 bases at J, with 24 bases between. Germline CDR1 is KGHDR and CDR2 is SFDVKD. CDR3 DNA sequence: TGTGCCACCAGGGGACCATCCGGGAACCCCACCGGCACTGAAGCTTTCTTT. Encoded protein: CATRGPSGNPTGTEAFF.